This T cell receptor beta chain is from a study of blood T cell repertoires in COVID-19. Overall study: Samples came from the United States, Italy and Spain, spanning acute and convalescent COVID-19.

TCRdb keeps only in-frame clones here, not all; method: immunoSEQ multiplex PCR. The data hold approximately 300,000 clones, with around 90% observed a single time. Germline V gene lookup returns CDR1 MDHEN and CDR2 SYDVKM. This CDR3 is built from 14 residues. V dropped 5 bases and J dropped 9 bases, with 17 bases sitting between them. The chain combines TRBV28 with TRBJ1-5, with TRBD1 as a possible D gene (5 bases). This receptor was obtained from a woman between 50 and 59 years old who had recovered from COVID-19. Sequenced sample: peripheral blood. CDR3 bases: TGTGCCAGCAGTCGAACGGGGGGGGGATGGCCCCAGCATTTT. Translating it yields CASSRTGGGWPQHF.